The clone carrying this T cell receptor (beta chain) was counted at least ten times. Its antigen is undetermined. Looked up from germline, CDR1 is SQVTM and CDR2 is ANQGSEA. The CDR3 totals 15 residues. V lost 4 bases to trimming and J lost 0 bases, with 15 bases between them. The sample comes from a study of T cells after yellow fever vaccination. Study details: With SMART-Seq v4 Ultra Low Input, the fractions containing low cell numbers were prepared. Regarding the study as a whole: Booster samples showed a return of most primary-vaccination clones (about 97% CD4, over 70% CD8). Repertoires sorted by FACS could include abundant clonotypes that are contaminants from the bulk population.

5'RACE template switching generated TCR cDNA, adding a universal primer site and UMIs. TCRdb reprocessed the 5' RACE reads via MiXCR and lists one record per CDR3 protein. The sample lists 200,000 to 250,000 distinct CDR3 sequences; under 3.5% were seen once. The rearrangement uses TRBV29-1 and TRBJ1-1, with D tentatively TRBD1 (5 bases). This receptor was taken from a man aged 18 to 30 who received the YFV17D yellow fever vaccine. This specimen was CD4+ T cells sorted from PBMCs, taken 10 days after the yellow fever booster vaccination. The CDR3 sequence is CSVAPGWGMNTEAFF. The DNA of the CDR3 is TGCAGCGTTGCACCGGGTTGGGGGATGAACACTGAAGCTTTCTTT.